This record looks at one TCR beta chain sequence and its context. Its antigen is undetermined. The germline V gene encodes CDR1 MNHEY and CDR2 SMNVEV (reference sequence). The CDR3 spans 11 residues. With 8 bases removed from V and 4 bases from J, the gap between germline ends came to 6 bases. This sample was included in a study of shared clonotypes between healthy human individuals. Researchers divided each subset's genomic DNA evenly across several immunoSEQ plates. Clones were sequenced by immunoSEQ multiplex PCR, and TCRdb holds only the in-frame ones, with some missing. The profile shows some 1,100,000 clones, around 82% of them singletons. General study results and limits: As a rule, naive subsets had a larger estimated richness than memory subsets.

The chain joins TRBV27 to TRBJ1-5, with unresolved D. This sequence was found in a man aged 18 to 30 in good health. Some clones in this sample may be carry-over from other donors' samples. Sequencing was performed on memory CD4+ T cells from PBMCs. Subset of the sample: CD45RA-negative fraction. In nucleotides, the CDR3 is TGTGCCAGCGGATTAAATCAGCCCCAGCATTTT. Protein: CASGLNQPQHF.